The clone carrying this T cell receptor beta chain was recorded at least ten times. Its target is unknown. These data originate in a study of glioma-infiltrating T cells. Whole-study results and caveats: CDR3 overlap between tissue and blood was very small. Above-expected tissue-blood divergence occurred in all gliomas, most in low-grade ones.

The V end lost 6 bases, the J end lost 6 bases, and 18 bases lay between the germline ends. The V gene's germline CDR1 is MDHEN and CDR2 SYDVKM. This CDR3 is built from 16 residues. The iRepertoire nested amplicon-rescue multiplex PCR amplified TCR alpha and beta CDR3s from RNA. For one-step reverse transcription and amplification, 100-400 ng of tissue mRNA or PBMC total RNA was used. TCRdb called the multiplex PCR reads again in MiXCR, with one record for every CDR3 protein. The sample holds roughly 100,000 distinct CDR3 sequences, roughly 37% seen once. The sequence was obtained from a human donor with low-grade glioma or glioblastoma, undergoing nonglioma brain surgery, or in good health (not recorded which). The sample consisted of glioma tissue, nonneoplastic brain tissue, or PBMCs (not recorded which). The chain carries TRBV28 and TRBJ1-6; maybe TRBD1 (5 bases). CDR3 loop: CASRYRGGVGNSPLHF. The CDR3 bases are TGTGCCAGCAGGTACCGCGGGGGGGTTGGTAATTCACCCCTCCACTTT.